Listed below are T cell receptor beta chains from one sample, sequenced in a study of cytomegalovirus exposure and HLA in healthy donors. Sequenced by immunoSEQ multiplex PCR; TCRdb stores in-frame clones only, minus some. The sample holds 200,000 to 250,000 clones, 82% seen once. Sample: PBMCs. These receptors all come from a middle-aged woman in good health and CMV-seropositive. Each CDR3 is given with its conserved first and last residue. A D gene is named only where the DNA matches it firmly. Expanded clones get a size class; other rows say once, few or many, or leave the size out.

j_call	d_call	clone_size	cdr3_length	v_call	cdr3_nt	cdr3_aa
TRBJ1-6	TRBD1	-	16	TRBV6-5	TGTGCCAGCAGTTACGGAGGGGGACAGGGGAATTCACCCCTCCACTTT	CASSYGGGQGNSPLHF
TRBJ2-2	-	-	13	TRBV30	TGTGCCTGGAACAGGATCCGTACCGGGGAGCTGTTTTTT	CAWNRIRTGELFF
TRBJ1-3	TRBD1	-	14	TRBV28	TGTGCCAGCAGGGGACAGGGTTCTGGAAACACCATATATTTT	CASRGQGSGNTIYF
TRBJ2-1	-	-	13	TRBV25-1	TGTGCCAGCAGTCAACAGGGATTCGATGAGCAGTTCTTC	CASSQQGFDEQFF
TRBJ1-2	TRBD1	-	14	TRBV6-5	TGTGCCAGCAGACTCTACAGGGGGCGATATGGCTACACCTTC	CASRLYRGRYGYTF
TRBJ1-2	-	-	14	TRBV28	TGTGCCGGCCAACCCAGGGTGAATAACTATGGCTACACCTTC	CAGQPRVNNYGYTF
TRBJ2-2	TRBD2	-	17	TRBV9	TGTGCCAGCAGCGTAGACCAGATGGGGGGGAGGACCGGGGAGCTGTTTTTT	CASSVDQMGGRTGELFF
TRBJ1-1	-	-	12	TRBV9	TGTGCCAGCAGCGTTGGGGGGGGAGAAGCTTTCTTT	CASSVGGGEAFF
TRBJ2-1	-	-	13	TRBV7-2	TGTGCCAGCAGCTTAGGAACGGTCGATGAGCAGTTCTTC	CASSLGTVDEQFF
TRBJ1-3	TRBD1	-	18	TRBV10-1	TGCGCCAGCACTTATCACAGGGGTTGGTGCTCTGGGTGTAACACCATATATTTT	CASTYHRGWCSGCNTIYF
TRBJ2-2	TRBD1	few	14	TRBV7-9	TGTGCCAGCAGGGACAGGGGACACACCGGGGAGCTGTTTTTT	CASRDRGHTGELFF
TRBJ1-2	-	-	13	TRBV19	TGTGCCAGTAGTATTGGACAGTCAGATGGCTACACCTTC	CASSIGQSDGYTF
TRBJ1-5	-	-	15	TRBV30	TGTGCCTGGAGTGAGGGGGATTATAGCAATCAGCCCCAGCATTTT	CAWSEGDYSNQPQHF
TRBJ2-7	TRBD1	-	17	TRBV13	TGTGCCAGCAGCCAAAGGGGACGAGACAGGGGGCACTACGAGCAGTACTTC	CASSQRGRDRGHYEQYF
TRBJ2-1	-	-	14	TRBV7-9	TGTGCCAGCAGCTTAGGGAACTTAGCGAATGAGCAGTTCTTC	CASSLGNLANEQFF
TRBJ1-4	-	-	15	TRBV7-8	TGTGCCAGCAGCTTTCAAGAGGGCCGGGGTGAAAAACTGTTTTTT	CASSFQEGRGEKLFF
TRBJ2-5	TRBD1	once	15	TRBV7-6	TGTGCCAGCAGCCTAGTGACAGGGGACTGGGAGACCCAGTACTTC	CASSLVTGDWETQYF
TRBJ1-2	TRBD1	-	14	TRBV2	TGTGCCAGCACGGGACAGGTGAATAACTATGGCTACACCTTC	CASTGQVNNYGYTF
TRBJ1-1	-	-	11	TRBV10-3	TGTGCCATCAGGTCAACAGGTGAAGCTTTCTTT	CAIRSTGEAFF
TRBJ2-7	-	once	15	TRBV6-5	TGTGCCAGCACTCCCTCCTGGCGGGCCTCCTACGAGCAGTACTTC	CASTPSWRASYEQYF
TRBJ2-3	TRBD2	-	16	TRBV7-3	TGTGCCAGCAGCCCCTTAACGGCGGGAGGAACAGATACGCAGTATTTT	CASSPLTAGGTDTQYF
TRBJ2-7	-	-	16	TRBV23-1	TGCGCCAGCAGTCAATCGAAACAGGACGGTGAGTACGAGCAGTACTTC	CASSQSKQDGEYEQYF
TRBJ1-2	-	-	13	TRBV18	TGTGCCAGCTCGCCCCAGGTTTCTACCGGCTACACCTTC	CASSPQVSTGYTF
TRBJ2-1	TRBD1	few	15	TRBV19	TGTGCCAGTAGTATAGGGACAGGCGGGTACAATGAGCAGTTCTTC	CASSIGTGGYNEQFF
TRBJ2-7	TRBD1	-	13	TRBV5-1	TGCGCCACTGCGGCAGACAGGGGGCGCGAGCAGTACTTC	CATAADRGREQYF
TRBJ2-7	-	-	14	TRBV14	TGTGCCAGCAGCCAAGAATTTGGCAGCTACGAGCAGTACTTC	CASSQEFGSYEQYF
TRBJ2-7	TRBD1	-	13	TRBV10-3	TGTGCCATCAGTGCTGACAGGGGTTACGAGCAGTACTTC	CAISADRGYEQYF
TRBJ2-7	-	-	15	TRBV23-1	TGCGCCAGCAGTCAAAGGCGGGACAGAGCCTACGAGCAGTACTTC	CASSQRRDRAYEQYF
TRBJ2-7	TRBD2	once	15	TRBV25-1	TGTGCCAGCAGTGATCCGACTAGCGGGAGCCACGAGCAGTACTTC	CASSDPTSGSHEQYF
TRBJ2-7	-	-	14	TRBV25-1	TGTGCCAGCAGTGGACAGTATGCCTCCTACGAGCAGTACTTC	CASSGQYASYEQYF
TRBJ1-1	-	-	16	TRBV6-1	TGTGCCAGCAGTGAACTTTCGAGGGGGAAGAGCACTGAAGCTTTCTTT	CASSELSRGKSTEAFF
TRBJ1-5	-	few	15	TRBV10-2	TGCGCCAGCAGTTCAGGCTCGCGTAGCAATCAGCCCCAGCATTTT	CASSSGSRSNQPQHF
TRBJ1-1	-	-	15	TRBV6-5	TGTGCCAGCAGTTACTCGATTCAGGGGAACACTGAAGCTTTCTTT	CASSYSIQGNTEAFF
TRBJ1-2	TRBD1	-	17	TRBV7-2	TGTGCCAGCAGCACCAGGACAGGACCAAGGGCGGTAGGAGGCTACACCTTC	CASSTRTGPRAVGGYTF
TRBJ2-7	TRBD1	-	15	TRBV2	TGTGCCAGCAGTTTTGACAGGGGGCGCGCCTACGAGCAGTACTTC	CASSFDRGRAYEQYF
TRBJ2-2	-	-	15	TRBV7-2	TGTGCCAGCAGCTTAACGGCGGGACGGACCGGGGAGCTGTTTTTT	CASSLTAGRTGELFF
TRBJ1-2	TRBD1	-	14	TRBV5-6	TGTGCCAGCAGTCGCTTGGACAGGGACTTCGGCTACACCTTC	CASSRLDRDFGYTF
TRBJ2-7	-	-	15	TRBV11-2	TGTGCCAGCAGCTTAGAGGCCCCCCTCACCTACGAGCAGTACTTC	CASSLEAPLTYEQYF
TRBJ2-7	TRBD1	-	13	TRBV10-3	TGTGCCATCAGTCCCGGGACAGGGGGCGAGCAGTACTTC	CAISPGTGGEQYF
TRBJ1-5	-	once	15	TRBV6-5	TGTGCCAGCAGTTACGGGGGGGAAGGCAATCAGCCCCAGCATTTT	CASSYGGEGNQPQHF
TRBJ2-2	TRBD1	few	14	TRBV6-1	TGTGCCAGCGTAATGGACAGGGTGACCGGGGAGCTGTTTTTT	CASVMDRVTGELFF
TRBJ1-2	-	few	13	TRBV6-5	TGTGCCAGCAGTCGACCAGGGGTAGGGGGCTACACCTTC	CASSRPGVGGYTF
TRBJ1-2	TRBD1	-	15	TRBV7-9	TGTGCCAGCAGCGTGTCCGGGACAGGGGACTATGGCTACACCTTC	CASSVSGTGDYGYTF
TRBJ1-5	-	once	14	TRBV6-1	TGTGGCAGCAGTGTATCGTCGGGGAGTCAGCCCCAGCATTTT	CGSSVSSGSQPQHF
TRBJ2-2	TRBD2	-	16	TRBV11-2	TGTGCCAGCAGCTTCTGGACGGGGGGGTCGAGCGGGGAGCTGTTTTTT	CASSFWTGGSSGELFF
TRBJ2-3	TRBD2	-	14	TRBV19	TGTGCCACTACACCGACTAGCGGGGGAGTCGAGCAGTATTTT	CATTPTSGGVEQYF
TRBJ1-1	-	-	13	TRBV19	TGTGCCAGTAGTCGGGATCCAGAGGGTGAAGCTTTCTTT	CASSRDPEGEAFF
TRBJ1-4	TRBD1	-	16	TRBV4-3	TGCGCCAGCAGCCTGCGACAGGGGGCGAATAATGAAAAACTGTTTTTT	CASSLRQGANNEKLFF